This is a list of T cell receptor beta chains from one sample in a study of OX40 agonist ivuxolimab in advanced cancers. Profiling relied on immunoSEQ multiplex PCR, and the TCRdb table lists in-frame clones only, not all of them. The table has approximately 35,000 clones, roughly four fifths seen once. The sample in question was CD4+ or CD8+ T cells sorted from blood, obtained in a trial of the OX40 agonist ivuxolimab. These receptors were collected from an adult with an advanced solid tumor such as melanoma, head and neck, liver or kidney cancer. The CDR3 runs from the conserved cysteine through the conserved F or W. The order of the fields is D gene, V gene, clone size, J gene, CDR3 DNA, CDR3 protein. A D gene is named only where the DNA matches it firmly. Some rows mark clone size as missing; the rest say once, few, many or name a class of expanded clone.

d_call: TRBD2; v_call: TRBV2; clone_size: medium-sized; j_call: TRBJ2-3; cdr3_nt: TGTGCCAGCAGTGATATGCGGGGAGGGACAGATACGCAGTATTTT; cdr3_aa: CASSDMRGGTDTQYF
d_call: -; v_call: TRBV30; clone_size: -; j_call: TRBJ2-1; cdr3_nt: TGTGCCTGGACTGCTTCCTACAATGAGCAGTTCTTC; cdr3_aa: CAWTASYNEQFF
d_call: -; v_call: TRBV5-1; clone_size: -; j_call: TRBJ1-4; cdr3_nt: TGCGCCAGCAAACGGGACCCTCATAATGAAAAACTGTTTTTT; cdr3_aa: CASKRDPHNEKLFF
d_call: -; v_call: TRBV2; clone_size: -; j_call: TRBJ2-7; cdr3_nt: TGTGCCAGCAGTGTAGGGGGTCCCTACGAGCAGTACTTC; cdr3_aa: CASSVGGPYEQYF
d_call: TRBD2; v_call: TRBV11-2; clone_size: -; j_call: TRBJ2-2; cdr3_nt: TGTGCCAGCAGCTTTCGAGGGCGGGGGAGCGCGAACACCGGGGAGCTGTTTTTT; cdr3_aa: CASSFRGRGSANTGELFF
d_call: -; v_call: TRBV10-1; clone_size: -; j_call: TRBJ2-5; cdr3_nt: TGCGCCAGCAGTGAGTCGAAGTCAGGGGACGAGACCCAGTACTTC; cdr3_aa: CASSESKSGDETQYF
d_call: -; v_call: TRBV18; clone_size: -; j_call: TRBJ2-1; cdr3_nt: TGTGCCAGCTCGTACGACTCATACAATGAGCAGTTCTTC; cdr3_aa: CASSYDSYNEQFF
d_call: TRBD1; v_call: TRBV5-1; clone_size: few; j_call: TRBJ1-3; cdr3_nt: TGCGCCAGCAGCTTGGCACAGGGGGCTGGAAACACCATATATTTT; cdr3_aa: CASSLAQGAGNTIYF
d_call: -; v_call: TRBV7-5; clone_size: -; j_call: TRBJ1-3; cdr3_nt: TGTGCCAGCAGCTTAACCACTTACTCTGGAAACACCATATATTTT; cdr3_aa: CASSLTTYSGNTIYF
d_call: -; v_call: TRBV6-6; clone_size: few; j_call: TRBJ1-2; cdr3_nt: TGTGCCAGCAGTTACTCTTCGCAGCCCTCCTATGGCTACACCTTC; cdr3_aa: CASSYSSQPSYGYTF
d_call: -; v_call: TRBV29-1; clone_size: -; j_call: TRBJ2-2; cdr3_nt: TGCAGCGTCCAGACCCCCACACGCACCGGGGAGCTGTTTTTT; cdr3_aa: CSVQTPTRTGELFF
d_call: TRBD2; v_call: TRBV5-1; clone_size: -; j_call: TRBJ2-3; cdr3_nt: TGCGCCAGCAGCTTGGACGCGGGGGGGCTGTATACGCAGTATTTT; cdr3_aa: CASSLDAGGLYTQYF
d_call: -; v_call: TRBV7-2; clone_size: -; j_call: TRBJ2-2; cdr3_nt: TGTGCCAGCAGCCCAAGAGCGGCAACCGCCGGGGAGCTGTTTTTT; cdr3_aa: CASSPRAATAGELFF
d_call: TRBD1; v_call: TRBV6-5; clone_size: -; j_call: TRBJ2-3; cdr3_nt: TGTGCCAGCAGCCGGGACAGGAGTACAGATACGCAGTATTTT; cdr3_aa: CASSRDRSTDTQYF
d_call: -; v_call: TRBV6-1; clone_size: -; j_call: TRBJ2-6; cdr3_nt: TGTGCCAGCAGTGAATACTATAGGAGGTCGGGCTCTGGGGCCAACGTCCTGACTTTC; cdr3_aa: CASSEYYRRSGSGANVLTF
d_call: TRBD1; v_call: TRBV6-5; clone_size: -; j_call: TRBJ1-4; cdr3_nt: TGTGCCAGCAGGGCCGGGACAGGGAAAAAACTGTTTTTT; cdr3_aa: CASRAGTGKKLFF
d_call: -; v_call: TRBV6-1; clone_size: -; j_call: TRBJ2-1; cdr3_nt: TGTGCCAGCAGTGAAGCTTGGGGCCCCTACAATGAGCAGTTCTTC; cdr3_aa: CASSEAWGPYNEQFF
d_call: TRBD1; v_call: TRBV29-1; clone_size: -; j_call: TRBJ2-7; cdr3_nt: TGCAGCGTTGAAGGACAGGGGTTGAACGAGCAGTACTTC; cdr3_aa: CSVEGQGLNEQYF
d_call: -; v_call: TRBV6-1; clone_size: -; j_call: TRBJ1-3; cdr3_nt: TGTGCCAGCAGTGCGAAGATAGAAAACACCATATATTTT; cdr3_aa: CASSAKIENTIYF
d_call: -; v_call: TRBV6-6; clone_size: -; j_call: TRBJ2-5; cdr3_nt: TGTGCCAGCAGTAGTAATCCCCAAGGGACCCAGTACTTC; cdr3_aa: CASSSNPQGTQYF
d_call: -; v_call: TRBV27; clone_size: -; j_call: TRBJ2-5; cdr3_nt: TGTGCCAGCAGGAGTAGGGCCCAAGAGACCCAGTACTTC; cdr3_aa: CASRSRAQETQYF
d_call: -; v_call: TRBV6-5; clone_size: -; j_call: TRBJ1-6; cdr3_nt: TGTGCCAGCAGTTATCGGCAGGGAAATTCACCCCTCCACTTT; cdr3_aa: CASSYRQGNSPLHF
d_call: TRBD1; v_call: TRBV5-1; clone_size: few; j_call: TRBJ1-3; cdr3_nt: TGCGCCAGCAGCTTGGAGGGGGCCCGCTCTGGAAACACCATATATTTT; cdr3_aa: CASSLEGARSGNTIYF
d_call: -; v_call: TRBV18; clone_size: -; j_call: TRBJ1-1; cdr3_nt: TGTGCCAGCTCTTACGGACGGTACACTGAAGCTTTCTTT; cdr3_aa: CASSYGRYTEAFF
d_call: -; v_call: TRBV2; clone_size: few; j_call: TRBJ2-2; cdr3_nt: TGTGCCAGCATCGGACTGCTTCCGACTGGGGAGCTGTTTTTT; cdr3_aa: CASIGLLPTGELFF
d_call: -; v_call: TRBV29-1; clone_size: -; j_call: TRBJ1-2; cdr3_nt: TGCAGCGTTGAAGATGTGGCCCCGGCTGGCTACACCTTC; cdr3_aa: CSVEDVAPAGYTF
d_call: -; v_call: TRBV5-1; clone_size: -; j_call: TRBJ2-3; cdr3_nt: TGCGCCAGCAGCTTGGACGGCACAGATACGCAGTATTTT; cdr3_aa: CASSLDGTDTQYF
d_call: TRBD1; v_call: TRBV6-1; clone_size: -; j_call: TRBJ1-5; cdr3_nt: TGTGCCAGCAGCTCAGGACAGGGGCGGAATCAGCCCCAGCATTTT; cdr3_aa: CASSSGQGRNQPQHF
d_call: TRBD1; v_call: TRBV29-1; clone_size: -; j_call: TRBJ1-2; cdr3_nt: TGCAGCGCACAGACAGGGAACTATGGCTACACCTTC; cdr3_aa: CSAQTGNYGYTF
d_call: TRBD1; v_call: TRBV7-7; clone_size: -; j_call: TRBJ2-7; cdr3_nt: TGTGCCAGCAGCCTCGGGACAGCCCCTACCTACGAGCAGTACTTC; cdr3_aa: CASSLGTAPTYEQYF
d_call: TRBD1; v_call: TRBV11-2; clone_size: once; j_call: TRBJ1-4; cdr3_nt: TGTGCCAGCAGCCCAAGGCAGGGGGCGTCCCCCGCTGGGGAACTGTTTTTT; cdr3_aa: CASSPRQGASPAGELFF
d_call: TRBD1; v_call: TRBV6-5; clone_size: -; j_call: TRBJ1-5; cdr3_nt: TGTGCCAGCAGTCAACTACAGGGGCGCAATCAGCCCCAGCATTTT; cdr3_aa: CASSQLQGRNQPQHF
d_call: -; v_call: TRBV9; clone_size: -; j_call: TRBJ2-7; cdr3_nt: TGTGCCAGCAGCGTAGTCGGGAGCTCCTACGAGCAGTACTTC; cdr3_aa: CASSVVGSSYEQYF
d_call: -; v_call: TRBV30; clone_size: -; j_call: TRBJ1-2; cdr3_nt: TGTGCCTGGAGCCATGGTGGGGGGGTAAATGGCTACACCTTC; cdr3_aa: CAWSHGGGVNGYTF
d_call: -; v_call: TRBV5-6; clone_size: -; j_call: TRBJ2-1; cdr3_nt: TGTGCCAGCAGCGGAGGATTCAATGAGCAGTTCTTC; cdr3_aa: CASSGGFNEQFF
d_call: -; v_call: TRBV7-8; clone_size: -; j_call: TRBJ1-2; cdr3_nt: TGTGCCAGCAGCCGTACCATCGGCTATGGCTACACCTTC; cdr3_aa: CASSRTIGYGYTF
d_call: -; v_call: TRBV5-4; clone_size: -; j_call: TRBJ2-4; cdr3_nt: TGTGCCAGCAGCTTGCCTGGGGGAGCCAAAAACATTCAGTACTTC; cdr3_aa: CASSLPGGAKNIQYF
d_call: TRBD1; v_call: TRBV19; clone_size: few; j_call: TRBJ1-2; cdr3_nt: TGTGCCAGTAGTAGGGGACAGGTTATCTATGGCTACACCTTC; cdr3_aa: CASSRGQVIYGYTF
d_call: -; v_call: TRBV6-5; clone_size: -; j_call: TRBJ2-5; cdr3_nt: TGTGCCAGCAGCGGACAAGGCGAGACCCAGTACTTC; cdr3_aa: CASSGQGETQYF
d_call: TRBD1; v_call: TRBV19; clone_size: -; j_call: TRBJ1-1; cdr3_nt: TGTGCCAGTAGGTCCTCGTTTATTGGACAGGGGGCAGGTTTCACTGAAGCTTTCTTT; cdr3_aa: CASRSSFIGQGAGFTEAFF
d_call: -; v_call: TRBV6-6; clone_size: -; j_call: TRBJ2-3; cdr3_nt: TGTGCCAGCAGTTACTCGCCCGATACGCAGTATTTT; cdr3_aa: CASSYSPDTQYF
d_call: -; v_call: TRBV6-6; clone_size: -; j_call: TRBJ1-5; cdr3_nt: TGTGCCAGCAGGGTGATAAATAGCAATCAGCCCCAGCATTTT; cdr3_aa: CASRVINSNQPQHF
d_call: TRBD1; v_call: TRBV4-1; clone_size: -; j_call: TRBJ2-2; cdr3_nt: TGCGCCAGCAGCCAAGGGTTCCGACAGGGTGGGAGCACCGGGGAGCTGTTTTTT; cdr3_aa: CASSQGFRQGGSTGELFF